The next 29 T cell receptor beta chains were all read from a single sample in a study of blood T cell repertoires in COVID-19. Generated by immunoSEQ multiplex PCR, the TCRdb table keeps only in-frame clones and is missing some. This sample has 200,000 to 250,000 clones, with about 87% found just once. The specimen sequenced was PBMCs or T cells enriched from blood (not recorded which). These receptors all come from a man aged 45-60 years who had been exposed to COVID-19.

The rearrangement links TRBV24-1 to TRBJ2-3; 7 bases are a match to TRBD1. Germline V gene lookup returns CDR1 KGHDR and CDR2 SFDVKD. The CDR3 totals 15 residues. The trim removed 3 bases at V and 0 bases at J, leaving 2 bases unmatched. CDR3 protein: CATSDTGVSTDTQYF. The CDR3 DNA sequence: TGTGCCACCAGTGATACAGGGGTAAGCACAGATACGCAGTATTTT.

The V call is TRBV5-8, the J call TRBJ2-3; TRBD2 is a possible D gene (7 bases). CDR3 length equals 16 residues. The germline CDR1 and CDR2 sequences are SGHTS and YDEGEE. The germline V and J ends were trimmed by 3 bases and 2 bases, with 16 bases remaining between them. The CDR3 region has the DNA TGTGCCAGCAGCTGGGGGGCGGGAGTGGTCACAGATACGCAGTATTTT. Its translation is CASSWGAGVVTDTQYF.

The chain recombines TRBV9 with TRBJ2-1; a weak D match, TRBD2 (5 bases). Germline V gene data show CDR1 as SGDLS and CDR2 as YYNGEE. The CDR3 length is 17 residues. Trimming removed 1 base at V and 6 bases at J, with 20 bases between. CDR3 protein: CASSVLWQDGIINEQFF. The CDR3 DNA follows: TGTGCCAGCAGCGTACTCTGGCAGGACGGGATTATCAATGAGCAGTTCTTC.

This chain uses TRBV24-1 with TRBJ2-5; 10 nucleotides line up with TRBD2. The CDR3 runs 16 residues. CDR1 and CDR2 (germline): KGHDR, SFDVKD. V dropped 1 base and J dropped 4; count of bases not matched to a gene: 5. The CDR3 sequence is CATSDFSASGGETQYF. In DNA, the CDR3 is TGTGCCACCAGTGATTTTTCGGCTAGCGGGGGAGAGACCCAGTACTTC.

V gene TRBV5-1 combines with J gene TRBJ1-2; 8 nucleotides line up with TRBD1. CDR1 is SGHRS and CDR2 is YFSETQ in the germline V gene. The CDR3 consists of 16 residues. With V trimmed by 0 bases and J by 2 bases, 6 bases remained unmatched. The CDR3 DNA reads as TGCGCCAGCAGCTTGGCCGCACAGGGGGTAAACTATGGCTACACCTTC. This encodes CASSLAAQGVNYGYTF.

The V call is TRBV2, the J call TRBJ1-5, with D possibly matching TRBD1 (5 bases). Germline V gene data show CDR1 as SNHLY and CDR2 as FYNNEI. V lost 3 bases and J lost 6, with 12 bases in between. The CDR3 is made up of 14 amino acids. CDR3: CASSESRVGQPQHF. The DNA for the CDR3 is TGTGCCAGCAGTGAGTCCAGGGTCGGTCAGCCCCAGCATTTT.

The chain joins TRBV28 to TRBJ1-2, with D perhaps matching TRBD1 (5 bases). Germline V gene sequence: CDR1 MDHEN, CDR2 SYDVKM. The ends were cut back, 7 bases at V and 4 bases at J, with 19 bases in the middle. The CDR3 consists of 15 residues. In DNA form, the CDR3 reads TGTGCCAGCACCCCGGGGGGGACCCGGGGCTATGGCTACACCTTC. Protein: CASTPGGTRGYGYTF.

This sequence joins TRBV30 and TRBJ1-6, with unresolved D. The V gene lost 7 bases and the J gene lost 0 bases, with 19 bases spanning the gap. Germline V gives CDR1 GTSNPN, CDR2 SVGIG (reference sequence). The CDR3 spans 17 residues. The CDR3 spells CASPSEAASSYNSPLHF. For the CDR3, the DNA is TGTGCCTCCCCCAGCGAGGCGGCTAGCTCCTATAATTCACCCCTCCACTTT.

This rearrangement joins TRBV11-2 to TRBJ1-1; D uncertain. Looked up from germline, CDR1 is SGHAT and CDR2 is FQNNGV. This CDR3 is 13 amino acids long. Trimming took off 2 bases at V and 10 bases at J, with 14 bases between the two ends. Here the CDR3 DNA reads TGTGCCAGCAGCTTAACCTTCCCGGGTGGAGCTTTCTTT. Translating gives CASSLTFPGGAFF.

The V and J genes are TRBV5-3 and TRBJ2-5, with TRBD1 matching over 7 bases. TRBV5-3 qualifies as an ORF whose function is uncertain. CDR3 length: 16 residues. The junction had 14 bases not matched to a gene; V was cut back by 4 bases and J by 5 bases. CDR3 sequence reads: CARSGKGALVLETQYF. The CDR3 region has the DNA TGTGCCAGAAGCGGGAAGGGGGCGTTGGTGCTGGAGACCCAGTACTTC.

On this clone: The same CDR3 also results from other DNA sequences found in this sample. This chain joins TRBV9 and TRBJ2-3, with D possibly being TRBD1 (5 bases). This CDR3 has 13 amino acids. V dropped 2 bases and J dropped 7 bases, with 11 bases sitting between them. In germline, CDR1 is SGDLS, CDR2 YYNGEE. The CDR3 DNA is TGTGCCAGCAGCGTTGATAGGGGAAATACGCAGTATTTT. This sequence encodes CASSVDRGNTQYF.

CDR3: CASSLYRRNTEAFF. The CDR3 bases are TGTGCCAGCAGCTTGTACAGGAGGAACACTGAAGCTTTCTTT. The chain carries TRBV5-4 and TRBJ1-1, with D possibly matching TRBD1 (5 bases). Trimming shortened V by 1 base and J by 1 base, and 8 bases separated the two germline ends. Germline loops: CDR1 SGHNT, CDR2 YYREEE (reference sequence). The CDR3 sequence is 14 residues long.

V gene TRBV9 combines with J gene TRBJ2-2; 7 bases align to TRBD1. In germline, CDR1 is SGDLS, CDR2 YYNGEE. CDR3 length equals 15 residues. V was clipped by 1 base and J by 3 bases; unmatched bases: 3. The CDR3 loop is CASSVHGTDTGELFF. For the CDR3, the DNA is TGTGCCAGCAGCGTACACGGGACAGACACCGGGGAGCTGTTTTTT. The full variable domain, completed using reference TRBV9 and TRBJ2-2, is DSGVTQTPKHLITATGQRVTLRCSPRSGDLSVYWYQQSLDQGLQFLIQYYNGEERAKGNILERFSAQQFPDLHSELNLSSLELGDSALYFCASSVHGTDTGELFFGEGSRLTVL.

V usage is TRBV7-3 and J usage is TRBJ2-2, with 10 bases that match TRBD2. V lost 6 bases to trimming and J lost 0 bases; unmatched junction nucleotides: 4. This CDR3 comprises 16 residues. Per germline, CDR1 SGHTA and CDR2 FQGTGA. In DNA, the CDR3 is TGTGCCAGCAGGAGAGGACTAGCGGCGAACACCGGGGAGCTGTTTTTT. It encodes CASRRGLAANTGELFF.

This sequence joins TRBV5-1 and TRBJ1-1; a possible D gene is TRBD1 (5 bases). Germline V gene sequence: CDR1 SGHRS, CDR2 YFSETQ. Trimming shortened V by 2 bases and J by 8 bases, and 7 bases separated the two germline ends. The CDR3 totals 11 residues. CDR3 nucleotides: TGCGCCAGCAGCTTTTCAGGGGAAGCTTTCTTT. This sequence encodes CASSFSGEAFF.

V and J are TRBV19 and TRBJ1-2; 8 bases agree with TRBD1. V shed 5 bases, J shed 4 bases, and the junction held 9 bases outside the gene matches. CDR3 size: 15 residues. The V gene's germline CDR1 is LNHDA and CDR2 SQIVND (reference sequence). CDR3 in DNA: TGTGCCAGTAGTTCAACAGGGGGAAGAGGCTATGGCTACACCTTC. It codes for CASSSTGGRGYGYTF.

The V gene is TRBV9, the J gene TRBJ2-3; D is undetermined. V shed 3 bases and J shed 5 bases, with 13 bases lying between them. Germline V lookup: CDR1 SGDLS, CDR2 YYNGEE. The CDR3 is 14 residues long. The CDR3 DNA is TGTGCCAGCAGCGCCCTCTCTGTTGTAGATACGCAGTATTTT. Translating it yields CASSALSVVDTQYF.

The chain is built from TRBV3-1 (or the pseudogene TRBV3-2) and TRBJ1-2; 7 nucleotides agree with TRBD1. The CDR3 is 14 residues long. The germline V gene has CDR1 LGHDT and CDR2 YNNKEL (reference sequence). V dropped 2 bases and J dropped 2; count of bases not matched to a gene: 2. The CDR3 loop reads CASSQRDSNYGYTF. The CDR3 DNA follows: TGTGCCAGCAGCCAAAGGGACAGCAACTATGGCTACACCTTC.

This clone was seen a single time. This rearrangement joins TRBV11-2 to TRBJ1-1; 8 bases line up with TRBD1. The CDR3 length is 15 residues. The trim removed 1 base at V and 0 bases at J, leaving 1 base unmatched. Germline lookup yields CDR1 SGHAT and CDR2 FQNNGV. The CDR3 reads CASSLGTGLNTEAFF. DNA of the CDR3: TGTGCCAGCAGCTTAGGGACAGGGTTGAACACTGAAGCTTTCTTT.

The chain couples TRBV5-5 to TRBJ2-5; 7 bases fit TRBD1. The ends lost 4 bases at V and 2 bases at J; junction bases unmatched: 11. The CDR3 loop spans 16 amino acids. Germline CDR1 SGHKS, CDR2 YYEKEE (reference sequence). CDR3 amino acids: CASSKSGQATQETQYF. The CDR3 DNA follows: TGTGCCAGCAGCAAATCAGGACAGGCGACTCAAGAGACCCAGTACTTC.

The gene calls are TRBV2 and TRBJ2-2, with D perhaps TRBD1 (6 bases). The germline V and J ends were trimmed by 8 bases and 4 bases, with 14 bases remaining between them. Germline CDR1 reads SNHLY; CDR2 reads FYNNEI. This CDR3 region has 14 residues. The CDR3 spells CASGIRQVTGELFF. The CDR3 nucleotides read TGTGCCAGCGGAATACGACAGGTCACCGGGGAGCTGTTTTTT. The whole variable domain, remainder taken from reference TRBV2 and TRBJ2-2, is EPEVTQTPSHQVTQMGQEVILRCVPISNHLYFYWYRQILGQKVEFLVSFYNNEISEKSEIFDDQFSVERPDGSNFTLKIRSTKLEDSAMYFCASGIRQVTGELFFGEGSRLTVL.

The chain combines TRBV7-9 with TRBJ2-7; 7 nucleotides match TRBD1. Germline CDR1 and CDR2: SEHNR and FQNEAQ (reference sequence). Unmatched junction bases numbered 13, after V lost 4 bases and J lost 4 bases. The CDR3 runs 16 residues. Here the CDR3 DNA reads TGTGCCAGCAGCTCTTCGACAGGGAAGATTTGGTACGAGCAGTACTTC. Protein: CASSSSTGKIWYEQYF.

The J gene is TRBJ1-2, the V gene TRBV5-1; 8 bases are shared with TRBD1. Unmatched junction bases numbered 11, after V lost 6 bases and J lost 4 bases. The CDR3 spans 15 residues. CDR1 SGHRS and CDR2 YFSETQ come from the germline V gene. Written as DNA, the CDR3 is TGCGCCAGCACCGACCCGAAGACAGGGGTCTATGGCTACACCTTC. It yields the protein CASTDPKTGVYGYTF.

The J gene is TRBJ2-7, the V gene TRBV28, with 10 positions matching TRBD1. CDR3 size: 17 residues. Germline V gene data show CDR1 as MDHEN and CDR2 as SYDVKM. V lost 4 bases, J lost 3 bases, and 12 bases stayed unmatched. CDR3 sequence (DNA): TGTGCCAGCAGTTCCGGGACAGGGGTGTATGGTATCTACGAGCAGTACTTC. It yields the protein CASSSGTGVYGIYEQYF.

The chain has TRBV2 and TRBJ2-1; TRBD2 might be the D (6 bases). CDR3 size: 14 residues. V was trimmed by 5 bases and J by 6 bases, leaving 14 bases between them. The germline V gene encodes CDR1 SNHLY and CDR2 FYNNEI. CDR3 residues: CASSYEGLLNEQFF. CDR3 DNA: TGTGCCAGCAGTTACGAGGGACTTCTCAATGAGCAGTTCTTC.

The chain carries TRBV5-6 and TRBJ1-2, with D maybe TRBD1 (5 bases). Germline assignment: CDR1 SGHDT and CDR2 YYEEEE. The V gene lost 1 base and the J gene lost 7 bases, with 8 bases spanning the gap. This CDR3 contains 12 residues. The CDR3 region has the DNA TGTGCCAGCAGCTTGCCCAGGGTTGGCTACACCTTC. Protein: CASSLPRVGYTF.

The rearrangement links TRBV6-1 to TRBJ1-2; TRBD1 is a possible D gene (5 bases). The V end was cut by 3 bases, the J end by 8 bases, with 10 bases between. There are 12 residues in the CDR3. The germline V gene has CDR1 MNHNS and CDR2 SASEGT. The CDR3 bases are TGTGCCAGCAGTGACAGGGTCTCGGGCTACACCTTC. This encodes CASSDRVSGYTF.

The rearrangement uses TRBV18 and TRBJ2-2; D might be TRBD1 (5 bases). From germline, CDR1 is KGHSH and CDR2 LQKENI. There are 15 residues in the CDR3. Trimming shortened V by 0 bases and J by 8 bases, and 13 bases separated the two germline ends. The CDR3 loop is CASSPPSLHRGELFF. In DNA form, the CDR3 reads TGTGCCAGCTCACCACCGTCCCTGCACAGGGGGGAGCTGTTTTTT.

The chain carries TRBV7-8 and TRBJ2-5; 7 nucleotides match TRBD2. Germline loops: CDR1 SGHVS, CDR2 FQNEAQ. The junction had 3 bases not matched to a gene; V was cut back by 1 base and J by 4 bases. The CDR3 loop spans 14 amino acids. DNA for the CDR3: TGTGCCAGCAGCTTAGTGACTAGCTCAGAGACCCAGTACTTC. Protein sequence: CASSLVTSSETQYF.